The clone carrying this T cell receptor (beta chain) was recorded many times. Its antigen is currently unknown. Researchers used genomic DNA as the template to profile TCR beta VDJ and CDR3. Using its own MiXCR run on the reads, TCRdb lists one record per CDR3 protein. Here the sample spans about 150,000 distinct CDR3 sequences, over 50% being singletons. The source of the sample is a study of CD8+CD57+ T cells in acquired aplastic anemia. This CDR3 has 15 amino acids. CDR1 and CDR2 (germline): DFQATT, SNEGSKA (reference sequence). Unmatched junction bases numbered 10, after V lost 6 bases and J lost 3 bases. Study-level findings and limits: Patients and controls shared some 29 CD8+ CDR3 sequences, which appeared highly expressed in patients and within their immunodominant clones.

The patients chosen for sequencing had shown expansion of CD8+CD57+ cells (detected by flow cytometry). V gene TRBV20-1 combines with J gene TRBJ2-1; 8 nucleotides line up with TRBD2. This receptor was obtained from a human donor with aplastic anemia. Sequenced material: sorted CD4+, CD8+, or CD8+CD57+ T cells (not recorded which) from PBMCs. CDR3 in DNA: TGCAGTGCGGGAGGGATTAGCGGGGACTACAATGAGCAGTTCTTC. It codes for CSAGGISGDYNEQFF.